This T cell receptor (beta chain) was captured by sequencing in a study of T cell responses to AZD1222 COVID-19 vaccine (dated by TCRdb to about 2021). As for the study more broadly: AZD1222 recipients whose second dose came at about 4 weeks and those whose second dose came at about 12 weeks were combined into one group, since spike-specific TCR depth and breadth did not differ between the two schedules. TCR sequencing was performed for about 250 trial participants, of whom some 200 were given two doses of AZD1222 and approximately 26 were given two doses of MenACWY control vaccine. Trial participants were enrolled into age subgroups of 18-55, 56-69 and 70-plus years, which contained roughly 150, 30 and 60 TCR-sequenced participants, respectively.

CDR1 and CDR2 are read off the germline V gene (reference sequence) as SEHNR and FQNEAQ. Inclusive of the bounding cysteine and phenylalanine, the CDR3 is 17 residues long. Only the CDR3 DNA is retained, 51 bases long and in frame from the first base. V has 2 bases trimmed and J has 3 bases trimmed; junction bases matching no gene number 7. The CDR3 regions of human TCRbeta chains were analyzed by immunosequencing. The original methods were these. Repertoire TCRs were checked for matches against a reference library of SARS-CoV-2-specific TCRs that had been generated using the MIRA antigen-specificity platform. Breadth meant the fraction of unique TCRs that were SARS-CoV-2-associated, whereas depth meant the fraction of total T cells that were SARS-CoV-2-associated. Using the MIRA data, each spike-specific TCR was mapped to the spike region that the TCR reacts to and placed in a CD4 or CD8 class. Log10-transformed breadth and depth values were compared by one-way ANOVA with Sidak's multiple comparisons tests. What TCRdb holds here is the immuneACCESS table cut down to in-frame rearrangements. Part of the clones is not present; checked against another copy, under half of the missing clones reflect an unresolved V gene, and the others are unexplained. V, J and clone size reflect that table, while D and trimming were determined from the DNA. Present in this sample are about 180,000 clones, almost 90% of which were seen just once. Together, the top ten hold approximately 8% of the sample.

Points the paper makes about the study in general: In the small 56-69-year group, the increase in depth fell short of significance, most likely because of low power. Nearly half of unique spike-specific TCRs reportedly recognized epitopes outside regions mutated in the B.1.351 and B.1.1.7 variants. After two AZD1222 doses, both the breadth and the depth of spike-specific TCRs were significantly higher than at day 0 and than in MenACWY recipients. Conclusions about previously exposed vaccinees were limited because only six AZD1222 recipients were SARS-CoV-2 seropositive at baseline. Most participants were white British and females outnumbered males, and the authors suggested that clonal diversity may have been underestimated. The vaccine-associated CD4 TCRs covered the entire spike protein, and the dominant responses fell in regions 160-218 and 743-854. Because no day 14 peak-response samples were available, repertoires were characterized only after the peak T cell response.

Turning to this clone: Its target antigen remains unknown. The input lacks base qualities; no much larger clone sits a single base away.

The meaning of the sample's time point label: baseline before first vaccination. The vaccinee samples were drawn from two UK trials, COV001 and COV002, one of which was a single-blind randomized controlled phase 2/3 trial testing AZD1222 (ChAdOx1 nCoV-19) in healthy adults. For TCRbeta chain sequencing, PBMC samples from trial participants were taken at day 0 and at day 28 after the second dose. The material sequenced was peripheral blood, taken on day 0 of AZD1222 vaccination. The chain is encoded by TRBV7-9 joined to TRBJ2-2; 9 of the junction bases match TRBD1. This sequence originates from an adult in good health. The sequenced DNA is TGTGCCAGCAGCTTACCCCGGACAGGGGCGTACACCGGGGAGCTGTTTTTT. It codes for CASSLPRTGAYTGELFF.